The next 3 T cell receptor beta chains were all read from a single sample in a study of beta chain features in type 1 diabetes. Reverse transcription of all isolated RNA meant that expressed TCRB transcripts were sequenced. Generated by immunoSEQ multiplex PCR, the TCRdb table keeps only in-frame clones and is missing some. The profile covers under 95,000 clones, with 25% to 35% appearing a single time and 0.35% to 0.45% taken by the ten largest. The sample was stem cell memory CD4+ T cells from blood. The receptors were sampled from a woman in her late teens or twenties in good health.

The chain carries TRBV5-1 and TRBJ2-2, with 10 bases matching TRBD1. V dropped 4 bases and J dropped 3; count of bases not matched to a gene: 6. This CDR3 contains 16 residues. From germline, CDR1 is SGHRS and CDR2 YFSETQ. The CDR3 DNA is TGCGCCAGCAGCCCGCGACAGGGGGCGGACACCGGGGAGCTGTTTTTT. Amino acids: CASSPRQGADTGELFF.

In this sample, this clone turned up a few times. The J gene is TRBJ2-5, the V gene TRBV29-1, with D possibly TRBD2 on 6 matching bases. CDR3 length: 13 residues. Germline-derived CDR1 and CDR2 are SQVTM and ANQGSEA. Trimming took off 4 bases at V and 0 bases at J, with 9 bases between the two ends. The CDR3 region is CSVARGNQETQYF. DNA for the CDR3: TGCAGCGTTGCCCGGGGGAACCAAGAGACCCAGTACTTC.

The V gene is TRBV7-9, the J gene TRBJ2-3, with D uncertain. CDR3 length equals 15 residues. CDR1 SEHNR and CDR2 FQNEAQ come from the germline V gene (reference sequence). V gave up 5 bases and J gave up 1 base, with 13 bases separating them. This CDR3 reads CASSLPTRGTDTQYF. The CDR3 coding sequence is TGTGCCAGCAGCCTCCCCACCCGGGGCACAGATACGCAGTATTTT. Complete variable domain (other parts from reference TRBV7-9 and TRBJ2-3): DTGVSQNPRHKITKRGQNVTFRCDPISEHNRLYWYRQTLGQGPEFLTYFQNEAQLEKSRLLSDRFSAERPKGSFSTLEIQRTEQGDSAMYLCASSLPTRGTDTQYFGPGTRLTVL.